Listed here are 16 T cell receptor beta chains from one sample, sequenced in a study of blood T cell repertoires in COVID-19. Using immunoSEQ multiplex PCR, the repertoire was profiled, and TCRdb retains in-frame clones only, with some absent. Here the sample spans about 220,000 clones, about 79% being singletons. Sequencing was carried out using PBMCs or T cells enriched from blood (not recorded which). These receptors came from a woman in her thirties or forties with acute COVID-19.

The chain uses TRBV5-4 and TRBJ2-2; 8 positions agree with TRBD1. Germline V lookup: CDR1 SGHNT, CDR2 YYREEE (reference sequence). V dropped 4 bases and J dropped 2; count of bases not matched to a gene: 13. The CDR3 loop spans 18 amino acids. DNA of the CDR3: TGTGCCAGCAGCCCCAGGGCACAGGGGGGAATTAACACCGGGGAGCTGTTTTTT. This gives the protein CASSPRAQGGINTGELFF. The whole variable domain, remainder taken from reference TRBV5-4 and TRBJ2-2, is ETGVTQSPTHLIKTRGQQVTLRCSSQSGHNTVSWYQQALGQGPQFIFQYYREEENGRGNFPPRFSGLQFPNYSSELNVNALELDDSALYLCASSPRAQGGINTGELFFGEGSRLTVL.

The chain is built from TRBV9 and TRBJ2-1, with 13 positions matching TRBD2. This CDR3 spans 17 amino acids. The germline gives CDR1 SGDLS, CDR2 YYNGEE. J was trimmed by 0 bases and V by 4 bases; bases with no gene match: 4. The CDR3 region has the DNA TGTGCCAGCAGCACTAGCGGGGGGGCGGGCTCCTACAATGAGCAGTTCTTC. Translating gives CASSTSGGAGSYNEQFF.

This clone was seen a single time. The rearrangement links TRBV2 to TRBJ1-1; D is unresolved. CDR1 and CDR2 (germline): SNHLY, FYNNEI. The CDR3 has 11 residues. V lost 4 bases, J lost 5 bases, and 5 bases lay in between. CDR3: CASSVRTEAFF. The CDR3 DNA is TGTGCCAGCAGTGTCCGTACTGAAGCTTTCTTT.

This chain connects TRBV28 to TRBJ2-7; 7 bases are shared with TRBD2. Germline loops: CDR1 MDHEN, CDR2 SYDVKM. Trimming at V came to 4 bases and at J to 0 bases, leaving 3 bases not matched to a gene. The CDR3 totals 14 residues. The CDR3, as DNA: TGTGCCAGCAGTTCCGGACTAGTCTCCTACGAGCAGTACTTC. This translates into CASSSGLVSYEQYF.

The genes are TRBV7-2 and TRBJ1-6; perhaps TRBD1 as D (6 bases). The CDR3 contains 15 residues. The V end was cut by 5 bases, the J end by 10 bases, with 18 bases between. Looked up from germline, CDR1 is SGHTA and CDR2 is FQGNSA. The CDR3, as DNA: TGTGCCAGCAGCCCTGATTGGGGGGGCGGGTCACCCCTCCACTTT. Translation: CASSPDWGGGSPLHF.

The chain has TRBV11-1 and TRBJ2-5; D call uncertain. Trimming took 1 base from V and 5 from J, leaving 11 bases between them. The CDR3 length is 14 residues. The germline V gene has CDR1 SGHAT and CDR2 FQDESV (reference sequence). The CDR3 nucleotides are TGTGCCAGCAGCTTAGAAACCGTTCGGGAGACCCAGTACTTC. Its translation is CASSLETVRETQYF.

The chain has TRBV29-1 and TRBJ2-1; 11 positions agree with TRBD2. The CDR3 is made up of 16 amino acids. V shed 5 bases, J shed 5 bases, and the junction held 11 bases outside the gene matches. Germline CDR1 is SQVTM and CDR2 is ANQGSEA. CDR3: CSVLPPTSGRNNEQFF. CDR3 DNA sequence: TGCAGCGTTCTTCCTCCTACTAGCGGGAGAAACAATGAGCAGTTCTTC.

This chain joins TRBV5-4 and TRBJ1-2; 7 bases match TRBD1. Unmatched junction bases numbered 5, after V lost 2 bases and J lost 7 bases. The CDR3 is 13 amino acids. The germline V gene encodes CDR1 SGHNT and CDR2 YYREEE (reference sequence). The CDR3 region is CASSLAGGSGYTF. The CDR3 DNA is TGTGCCAGCAGCTTAGCAGGGGGAAGTGGCTACACCTTC.

V is TRBV5-1 and J is TRBJ1-1, with D tentatively TRBD1 (5 bases). Between the trimmed V and J ends, which lost 4 bases and 0 bases, there was a span of 13 bases. This CDR3 comprises 15 residues. Germline CDR1 and CDR2: SGHRS and YFSETQ. CDR3 DNA: TGCGCCAGCAGCCCCCGACTGGGGCTGAACACTGAAGCTTTCTTT. It encodes CASSPRLGLNTEAFF. Based on the CDR3 plus reference TRBV5-1 and TRBJ1-1, the full variable domain is KAGVTQTPRYLIKTRGQQVTLSCSPISGHRSVSWYQQTPGQGLQFLFEYFSETQRNKGNFPGRFSGRQFSNSRSEMNVSTLELGDSALYLCASSPRLGLNTEAFFGQGTRLTVV.

The V and J genes are TRBV11-2 and TRBJ2-1; 10 bases map to TRBD2. CDR3 length: 14 amino acids. CDR1 is SGHAT and CDR2 is FQNNGV in the germline V gene. J was trimmed by 5 bases and V by 8 bases; bases with no gene match: 6. Here the CDR3 reads CASGGLAYNNEQFF. As DNA, the CDR3 is TGTGCCAGCGGGGGACTAGCGTACAACAATGAGCAGTTCTTC. Full variable domain (rest looked up from reference TRBV11-2 and TRBJ2-1): EAGVAQSPRYKIIEKRQSVAFWCNPISGHATLYWYQQILGQGPKLLIQFQNNGVVDDSQLPKDRFSAERLKGVDSTLKIQPAKLEDSAVYLCASGGLAYNNEQFFGPGTRLTVL.

J is TRBJ1-2 and V is TRBV11-2; unclear D gene. This CDR3 comprises 14 residues. The germline V and J ends were trimmed by 5 bases and 1 base, with 11 bases remaining between them. Per germline, CDR1 SGHAT and CDR2 FQNNGV. The CDR3 loop reads CASSPRNSNYGYTF. In nucleotides, the CDR3 is TGTGCCAGCAGCCCCCGGAACAGTAACTATGGCTACACCTTC.

The V call is TRBV19, the J call TRBJ1-1, with 10 bases aligning to TRBD1. CDR1 is LNHDA, CDR2 SQIVND, per germline (reference sequence). V dropped 7 bases and J dropped 1; count of bases not matched to a gene: 6. The CDR3 is made up of 15 amino acids. CDR3 sequence reads: CASTRTGGTNTEAFF. In DNA, the CDR3 is TGTGCCAGTACACGGACAGGGGGGACGAACACTGAAGCTTTCTTT.

This clone was counted between two and nine times. The V gene is TRBV7-6, the J gene TRBJ2-3; TRBD1 matches at 7 bases. Germline V gene sequence: CDR1 SGHVS, CDR2 FNYEAQ. This CDR3 comprises 16 residues. The ends lost 2 bases at V and 1 base at J; junction bases unmatched: 6. The chain's CDR3 is CASSLRTGAGTDTQYF. The CDR3 bases are TGTGCCAGCAGCTTAAGAACAGGGGCGGGCACAGATACGCAGTATTTT.

The table lists this clone with a few counts. This chain connects TRBV5-1 to TRBJ2-1; 11 nucleotides agree with TRBD2. This CDR3 has 14 residues. Per germline, CDR1 SGHRS and CDR2 YFSETQ. V lost 4 bases and J lost 13; bases outside the gene matches: 10. CDR3 amino acids: CASSDLAGGERQFF. CDR3 DNA: TGCGCCAGCAGCGATCTAGCGGGAGGAGAGCGACAGTTCTTC.

The chain couples TRBV5-4 to TRBJ1-1; TRBD1 might be the D (5 bases). With 3 bases removed from V and 10 bases from J, the gap between germline ends came to 16 bases. The germline gives CDR1 SGHNT, CDR2 YYREEE (reference sequence). The CDR3 consists of 13 residues. The CDR3 loop reads CASSSPGGGGAFF. The CDR3 coding sequence is TGTGCCAGCAGCTCTCCGGGCGGGGGGGGAGCTTTCTTT.

The chain recombines TRBV18 with TRBJ1-2, with 9 nucleotides matching TRBD1. Trimming at V came to 3 bases and at J to 3 bases, leaving 5 bases not matched to a gene. This CDR3 is built from 15 residues. Germline V gene sequence: CDR1 KGHSH, CDR2 LQKENI. CDR3 loop: CASSPDGQGYYGYTF. The CDR3 bases are TGTGCCAGCTCACCTGACGGACAGGGGTACTATGGCTACACCTTC.